This TCR beta chain appears in the sequencing data of a study of cytomegalovirus exposure and HLA in healthy donors (dated by TCRdb to 2016 to 2017). Background for the entire study: An earlier analysis of approximately 550 of the donors reported 250 to 300 Gb of sequence data and around 110 million unique TCR beta sequences from 150 million to 200 million T cells. An early release covering 550 to 650 HLA-typed donors comprised approximately 290 gigabases of sequencing data and about 90 million unique TCR sequences. Of the 398 genotyped donors, 75% to 85% were placed in the genetic ancestry cluster associated with self-reported Caucasian donors. The study aimed to test whether signatures of past pathogen exposure could be identified by cataloging public T cell receptors. Using immunosequencing, the study profiled T cell repertoires from 500 to 800 subjects and related those repertoires to cytomegalovirus serostatus. Along with the roughly 700-subject first cohort, a separate validation cohort of over a hundred different subjects was used. The study combined high-throughput TCR immunosequencing, statistical association of individual TCRs with disease status, and machine learning to predict cytomegalovirus infection status. A later analysis re-analyzed previously published TCR beta repertoires from approximately 670 donors and added high-resolution HLA genotyping to study TCR occurrence patterns. In the later analysis, no new phenotypic data were used to find candidate immune exposures; instead, reliance was placed on TCR beta sequences and their occurrence across donors. To decide whether each TCR beta V gene segment behaved as functional or pseudogenic, an earlier analysis of some 600 of the donors relied on high-throughput TCR beta sequencing. Donor age, sex, ethnicity and CMV serostatus were collected together with the repertoire data. Genome-wide SNP genotypes for about 60% of the roughly 670 donors were used in a later genetic analysis, which treated that subset as a discovery cohort. Every discovery cohort repertoire had been produced on one sequencing platform. Class I and class II HLA loci were covered by the typing at four-digit resolution. The number of donors typed differed by locus, with 629-630 for A, B, C, DRB1 and DQB1, more than 500 for DQA1, nearly 610 for DPA1, and approximately 470 for DPB1. Four to six DR-DQ haplotypes were handled as single units for association and clustering, since linkage in the cohort was strong. On average, around 240,000 unique TCR beta nucleotide sequences were sequenced per donor among fewer than 500 genotyped donors of the cohort, with about 19% of those sequences being non-productive.

The cohort was made up of 500 to 800 healthy bone marrow donors. At the time of sampling, all cohort members were nominally healthy, though unrecorded immune exposures were likely present. The donor was CMV seropositive and was included in the group of almost 300 seropositive cohort members. A peripheral blood sample was collected from each donor, and TCR beta sequencing was performed on peripheral blood mononuclear cells. The Qiagen DNeasy Blood Extraction Kit was used to extract genomic DNA from the blood cell samples. Receptor libraries were prepared by the immunoSEQ multiplex PCR assay. The multiplex PCR relied on a mix of 60 forward primers for TCR Vbeta segments and 13 reverse primers for TCR Jbeta segments. A multiplex PCR assay on genomic DNA amplified the CDR3 region of rearranged TCR beta genes. On the Illumina HiSeq System, the amplified TCR beta libraries were sequenced as 87-base-pair reads. The authors' pipeline ran thus. A later analysis counted tens of millions of unique TCR beta chains across the approximately 700 repertoires, and around 9.9 million of these chains were shared by at least two donors. Raw reads were error-corrected and collapsed into unique sequences with a nearest-neighbor algorithm that merged closely related sequences to remove PCR and sequencing errors. To assign V, D and J gene segments, CDR3 sequences were aligned to IMGT reference sequences. For a sequence to be retained, a match of at least six nucleotides to both a V gene segment and a J gene segment was required. A rearrangement counted as productive if the CDR3 had no stop codons and remained in frame with V and J, and every other rearrangement counted as non-productive. Following IMGT convention, CDR3 was defined as the stretch from the second conserved V-encoded cysteine up to the conserved J-encoded phenylalanine. Sequences without an unambiguous match to a single V gene segment were excluded from the earlier analysis of approximately 600 of the donors. An earlier analysis of just under 600 of the donors called V segments functional above 56.7% productive rearrangements and segregating when the between-donor standard deviation exceeded 5%. A statistical classification framework was built for diagnosing cytomegalovirus status from the catalog of TCR beta chain sequences. V and J gene assignment, in a later analysis, came from comparing TCR nucleotide sequences with IMGT/GENE-DB human TR gene sequences. In a later analysis, CDR3 sequences and most-parsimonious VDJ recombination scenarios were assigned using the TCRdist pipeline. In a later analysis, every TCR beta chain was defined by the combination of its CDR3 amino acid sequence and its V-gene family, and reads without a unique V-gene family were dropped. In a later analysis, nearly 600 highly shared, low-generation-probability nucleotide sequences were removed to address suspected cross-contamination and a sequencing artifact. In a later analysis, a clonal expansion index for each public chain was calculated from normalized within-repertoire ranks of inferred template counts. In a later analysis, generation probabilities were computed using a VDJ recombination model fitted to out-of-frame rearrangements, and the results were checked against IGoR. A later analysis scored TCR-TCR, TCR-HLA and TCR-CMV co-occurrence with hypergeometric tests, applying a repertoire-size bias correction to TCR pairs. A later analysis estimated false discovery rates by permuting HLA or CMV assignments 20 times. A later analysis grouped co-occurring TCRs with DBSCAN, adding TCRdist sequence similarity when clustering within HLA-allele-positive subsets. For co-occurrence clustering, repertoires with fewer than 30,000 or more than 120,000 public chains were excluded, along with five repertoires with anomalous nucleotide sharing. What TCRdb holds here is the immuneACCESS table cut down to in-frame rearrangements. Part of the clones is not present; checked against another copy, under half of the missing clones reflect an unresolved V gene, and the others are unexplained. V, J and clone size were drawn from that table, and D and trimming were deduced from the DNA. The sample table records 200,000 to 250,000 clones. The top ten constitute around 0.95% of the sample.

Results and caveats for the whole study, not just this receptor: Presence/absence analyses assumed roughly uniform sequencing depth across donors, an assumption that may not hold. Only TCR beta chains were sequenced in this cohort, and the absence of alpha or paired-chain data limited detectable features. A later analysis found that most CMV-associated TCR beta chains appeared HLA-restricted, with HLA associations seemingly driven largely by CMV exposure. The earlier analysis of 587 of the donors excluded over 15 rarely observed V segments, including chromosome 9 orphons, because counts were too low. In a later analysis, HLA-associated TCR beta chains showed more clonal expansion and lower generation probabilities than non-associated chains that were equally common. In a later analysis, several top co-occurrence clusters were reported to appear linked to parvovirus B19, influenza, CMV and Epstein-Barr virus. Specific HLA alleles were associated with 16,951 TCR beta sequences at a false discovery rate of 0.05 in a later analysis. A later analysis found that TCR association rates varied across HLA loci, with DRB1 alleles showing the most associated TCRs and HLA-C alleles the fewest. A total of 164 TCR beta chains were listed by the study as associated with cytomegalovirus. A further reported finding was that TCR beta sequences accurately predicted the HLA-A and HLA-B alleles for most subjects in the first cohort. Three of the identified cytomegalovirus-associated TCR beta chains were confirmed in vitro to be specific for cytomegalovirus antigens. An association between a missense DCLRE1C variant and V-gene and J-gene trimming of TCR beta chains was found in a later genetic analysis and replicated in an independent cohort. Linkage disequilibrium might explain the correlated functional status among segregating V segments, but an unknown experimental factor could not be excluded. An earlier analysis of roughly 570 of the donors showed that most TCR beta V segments appeared in productive rearrangements either about 87% or about 30% of the time, which broadly matched IMGT annotations. Because HLA typing was unavailable for some donors at each locus, only the typed subset was used in association tests. When HLA alleles, especially DR and DQ, strongly co-occurred, attributing TCR associations to individual alleles was difficult. Across donors, most TCR sequences were observed very rarely, whereas some public TCRs were present in many individuals. A group of highly shared sequence variants was considered likely to be a technical artifact of the sequencing pipeline. The 87-base-pair reads could not distinguish some IMGT-functional V segments, including TRBV6-2 and TRBV6-3, so those segments were excluded. For the cohort, immune exposure information was limited to CMV serostatus. The classifier was reported to diagnose cytomegalovirus status with high specificity and sensitivity in both the original and validation cohorts. According to the authors, the approach could potentially be generalized to other disease states and immunological phenotypes. Compared with the approximately 710-donor mean, donors in an Asian-associated ancestry cluster had fewer N-insertions in productive TCRs, according to a later genetic analysis.

Including the terminal cysteine and phenylalanine, the CDR3 comprises 15 residues. The read is trimmed to its CDR3 DNA, 45 bases read in frame from base 1. The germline V gene gives CDR1 as SNHLY and CDR2 as FYNNEI. V lost 6 bases and J lost 2 bases, and the count of bases not matched to a germline gene is 6. Of note for this clone: Its target antigen remains unknown.

In this chain, TRBV2 is recombined with TRBJ2-3; 9 bases in between match TRBD1. Input material: PBMCs. The receptor was isolated from a woman aged 25 to 39 in good health and CMV-seropositive. The DNA is TGTGCCAGCAGCTTACAGGGGGCATCCACAGATACGCAGTATTTT. Its protein product is CASSLQGASTDTQYF.